The 24 T cell receptor beta chains presented below share a single source sample, sequenced in a study of identical twins. TCRdb redid the calling of the 5' RACE reads with MiXCR, one entry per CDR3 protein. The repertoire consists of hundreds of thousands of distinct CDR3 sequences, with 6% to 8.5% occurring once and the leading ten covering around 5%. Separately, the same data were catalogued under a study of yellow fever vaccine responses in identical twins.

The sequenced sample consisted of CD8+ T cells sorted from blood. The source of these receptors is a woman aged 18-29 years in good health.

This clonotype showed up just a few times. J is TRBJ2-5 and V is TRBV13; 9 positions match TRBD2. The junction had 6 bases not matched to a gene; V was cut back by 6 bases and J by 1 base. The CDR3 sequence is 15 residues long. Germline V lookup: CDR1 PRHDT, CDR2 FYEKMQ (reference sequence). The CDR3 protein is CASSPQRGAQETQYF. The CDR3 nucleotides read TGTGCCAGCAGTCCCCAGCGGGGGGCCCAAGAGACCCAGTACTTC.

This clonotype was observed a few times. The CDR3 loop is CASSPPTSTDTQYF. As DNA, the CDR3 is TGTGCCAGCAGCCCGCCAACAAGCACAGATACGCAGTATTTT. This chain links TRBV5-5 with TRBJ2-3; D remains ambiguous. The germline V gene has CDR1 SGHKS and CDR2 YYEKEE (reference sequence). Trimming took 4 bases from V and 0 from J, leaving 9 bases between them. The CDR3 sequence is 14 residues long.

The gene calls are TRBV2 and TRBJ2-2, with 11 positions matching TRBD2. Germline V gives CDR1 SNHLY, CDR2 FYNNEI. Unmatched junction bases numbered 7, after V lost 4 bases and J lost 6 bases. This CDR3 contains 16 residues. CDR3: CASSGGLAAPSGELFF. Here the CDR3 DNA reads TGTGCCAGCAGTGGGGGACTAGCGGCTCCTTCCGGGGAGCTGTTTTTT. Using reference TRBV2 and TRBJ2-2 for the parts outside the CDR3, the full variable domain is EPEVTQTPSHQVTQMGQEVILRCVPISNHLYFYWYRQILGQKVEFLVSFYNNEISEKSEIFDDQFSVERPDGSNFTLKIRSTKLEDSAMYFCASSGGLAAPSGELFFGEGSRLTVL.

This clonotype was detected a few times. This chain links TRBV21-1 with TRBJ1-5; TRBD1 is taken as the D call from the table, unchecked against the DNA. TRBV21-1 is termed a pseudogene. CDR3 length: 17 amino acids. The CDR3 region is CASSKGRHRRGNQPQHF. Here the CDR3 DNA reads TGTGCCAGCAGCAAGGGGCGCCACCGTAGAGGCAATCAGCCCCAGCATTTT.

J is TRBJ1-1 and V is TRBV11-2; no reliable D call. The CDR3 is 11 residues long. Germline V lookup: CDR1 SGHAT, CDR2 FQNNGV. V dropped 1 base and J dropped 11 bases, with 8 bases sitting between them. The CDR3 nucleotides are TGTGCCAGCAGCTTAGGGGTGGCGGCTTTCTTT. Protein product: CASSLGVAAFF.

This clonotype was observed a handful of times. This chain links TRBV27 with TRBJ2-3, with D uncertain. V shed 6 bases and J shed 5 bases, with 6 bases lying between them. Germline assignment: CDR1 MNHEY and CDR2 SMNVEV (reference sequence). This CDR3 has 11 residues. CDR3 protein: CASRDLDTQYF. In DNA form, the CDR3 reads TGTGCCAGCAGAGATCTAGATACGCAGTATTTT.

This clonotype was counted between two and nine times. The chain recombines TRBV27 with TRBJ2-3; D possibly corresponds to TRBD2 (6 bases). The ends were cut back, 5 bases at V and 4 bases at J, with 19 bases in the middle. This CDR3 is built from 16 residues. The germline CDR1 and CDR2 sequences are MNHEY and SMNVEV (reference sequence). The CDR3 DNA follows: TGTGCCAGCAGTCCCCGAGGCGGGGTTACTGCAGATACGCAGTATTTT. This gives the protein CASSPRGGVTADTQYF.

This clonotype appeared a few times. This chain connects TRBV7-2 to TRBJ2-7; 12 nucleotides line up with TRBD2. Germline V gene data show CDR1 as SGHTA and CDR2 as FQGNSA. CDR3 length: 15 residues. Trimming at V came to 6 bases and at J to 4 bases, leaving 7 bases not matched to a gene. CDR3 sequence reads: CASRPSTSGSYEQYF. CDR3 bases: TGTGCCAGCAGACCATCGACTAGCGGGAGTTACGAGCAGTACTTC.

This clonotype showed up just a few times. V is TRBV9 and J is TRBJ2-7; D remains ambiguous. The CDR3 loop spans 13 amino acids. Between the trimmed V and J ends, which lost 0 bases and 4 bases, there was a span of 8 bases. The germline CDR1 and CDR2 sequences are SGDLS and YYNGEE. The CDR3 sequence is CASSVEGAYEQYF. DNA of the CDR3: TGTGCCAGCAGCGTAGAGGGTGCGTACGAGCAGTACTTC.

This clonotype was detected a few times. V and J are TRBV2 and TRBJ2-1; 8 bases line up with TRBD2. V dropped 2 bases and J dropped 9; count of bases not matched to a gene: 9. Germline assignment: CDR1 SNHLY and CDR2 FYNNEI. The CDR3 length is 15 residues. CDR3 DNA sequence: TGTGCCAGCAGTGAATACCAGCGGGAGTTGGGTGAGCAGTTCTTC. Translation gives CASSEYQRELGEQFF.

This clonotype came up many times. This chain connects TRBV6-5 to TRBJ2-1, with D possibly matching TRBD2 (6 bases). The V end was cut by 2 bases, the J end by 9 bases, with 14 bases between. Germline-derived CDR1 and CDR2 are MNHEY and SVGAGI. The CDR3 runs 14 residues. CDR3 sequence reads: CASSYEGGGREQFF. CDR3 nucleotide sequence: TGTGCCAGCAGTTACGAGGGTGGAGGGCGTGAGCAGTTCTTC.

A few counts support this clonotype. Here the CDR3 DNA reads TGTGCCAGCAGCATCGAATCTGTCAGCTCCTACAATGAGCAGTTCTTC. It specifies CASSIESVSSYNEQFF. V and J are TRBV7-2 and TRBJ2-1; no reliable D call. Germline V gene lookup returns CDR1 SGHTA and CDR2 FQGNSA. The ends were cut back, 5 bases at V and 0 bases at J, with 14 bases in the middle. There are 16 residues in the CDR3.

The rearrangement joins TRBV9 to TRBJ2-4, with a possible D match to TRBD1 (6 bases). V was cut by 3 bases and J by 12 bases, with 13 bases left in between. This CDR3 contains 12 residues. From germline, CDR1 is SGDLS and CDR2 YYNGEE. CDR3 DNA: TGTGCCAGCAGCGCCCAGGACAGACGTCAGTACTTC. Residues: CASSAQDRRQYF.

This clonotype was seen ten or more times. This rearrangement joins TRBV6-1 to TRBJ1-5; no reliable D call. This CDR3 region has 14 residues. Trimming left V 6 bases short and J 1 base short, with 10 bases between. Germline CDR1 MNHNS, CDR2 SASEGT. This CDR3 is CASSLPGSNQPQHF. The CDR3, as DNA: TGTGCCAGCAGCCTACCGGGGAGCAATCAGCCCCAGCATTTT.

This clonotype was found many times. The chain couples TRBV10-2 to TRBJ1-5, with TRBD1 identical over 7 bases. V was pared by 7 bases and J by 5 bases, with 5 bases of the junction left unmatched. The CDR3 runs 13 residues. From germline, CDR1 is WSHSY and CDR2 SAAADI. CDR3 sequence (DNA): TGCGCCAGCAATCGGGACAGATATCAGCCCCAGCATTTT. Translated: CASNRDRYQPQHF.

The chain joins TRBV7-9 to TRBJ2-6; D unresolved. This CDR3 region has 17 residues. Germline assignment: CDR1 SEHNR and CDR2 FQNEAQ (reference sequence). Trimming pared 2 bases from V and 0 bases from J, leaving 11 bases between. CDR3 nucleotide sequence: TGTGCCAGCAGCTTAACCTCCTTCGACTCTGGGGCCAACGTCCTGACTTTC. It yields the protein CASSLTSFDSGANVLTF. Complete variable domain (other parts from reference TRBV7-9 and TRBJ2-6): DTGVSQNPRHKITKRGQNVTFRCDPISEHNRLYWYRQTLGQGPEFLTYFQNEAQLEKSRLLSDRFSAERPKGSFSTLEIQRTEQGDSAMYLCASSLTSFDSGANVLTFGAGSRLTVL.

V usage is TRBV5-6 and J usage is TRBJ2-2; 10 bases line up with TRBD1. The CDR3 runs to 16 residues. Looked up from germline, CDR1 is SGHDT and CDR2 is YYEEEE. The V and J ends lost 2 bases and 1 base, in that order; junction bases with no gene match: 2. The CDR3 DNA follows: TGTGCCAGCAGCTTTGGGACAGGGGTGAACACCGGGGAGCTGTTTTTT. The encoded protein is CASSFGTGVNTGELFF.

This clonotype was detected many times. The gene calls are TRBV4-1 and TRBJ2-2; tentatively, D is TRBD1 (5 bases). The CDR3 consists of 17 residues. V lost 3 bases and J lost 6, with 20 bases in between. Germline V gene data show CDR1 as MGHRA and CDR2 as YSYEKL. CDR3 DNA: TGCGCCAGCAGCCACTCTCCCGGAAGGACAAGGGCCGGGGAGCTGTTTTTT. It translates to CASSHSPGRTRAGELFF.

V usage is TRBV7-9 and J usage is TRBJ2-3; D is unclear. The germline V gene has CDR1 SEHNR and CDR2 FQNEAQ (reference sequence). The CDR3 covers 17 residues. Trimming took off 6 bases at V and 2 bases at J, with 21 bases between the two ends. Here the CDR3 DNA reads TGTGCCAGCAGGTCCCGGTGGGCAGGCGCCTTCACAGATACGCAGTATTTT. This codes for CASRSRWAGAFTDTQYF.

This clonotype was detected a few times. The chain is built from TRBV29-1 and TRBJ1-2; D call uncertain. There are 11 residues in the CDR3. V lost 1 base, J lost 6 bases, and 6 bases lay in between. In germline, CDR1 is SQVTM, CDR2 ANQGSEA. CDR3 loop: CSVEGRDGYTF. CDR3 DNA sequence: TGCAGCGTTGAAGGTCGCGATGGCTACACCTTC. Full variable domain (outside the CDR3, taken from reference TRBV29-1 and TRBJ1-2): SAVISQKPSRDICQRGTSLTIQCQVDSQVTMMFWYRQQPGQSLTLIATANQGSEATYESGFVIDKFPISRPNLTFSTLTVSNMSPEDSSIYLCSVEGRDGYTFGSGTRLTVV.

This clonotype has a count of ten or more. The chain joins TRBV27 to TRBJ2-1, with TRBD2 identical over 15 bases. The V and J ends lost 5 bases and 4 bases, in that order; junction bases with no gene match: 6. The CDR3 length is 17 residues. CDR1 is MNHEY and CDR2 is SMNVEV in the germline V gene (reference sequence). The CDR3 bases are TGTGCCAGCAGTCCACCCGGGACTAGCGGGGGGTACAATGAGCAGTTCTTC. Protein product: CASSPPGTSGGYNEQFF.

This clonotype has a count of ten or more. The chain uses TRBV28 and TRBJ2-5, with 8 bases lining up with TRBD1. From germline, CDR1 is MDHEN and CDR2 SYDVKM. With V trimmed by 4 bases and J by 1 base, 11 bases remained unmatched. This CDR3 spans 17 amino acids. CDR3 in DNA: TGTGCCAGCAGTTCAGGGACAGGACGGTCTACCCAAGAGACCCAGTACTTC. Encoded protein: CASSSGTGRSTQETQYF. Supplemented by reference TRBV28 and TRBJ2-5, the full variable domain reads DVKVTQSSRYLVKRTGEKVFLECVQDMDHENMFWYRQDPGLGLRLIYFSYDVKMKEKGDIPEGYSVSREKKERFSLILESASTNQTSMYLCASSSGTGRSTQETQYFGPGTRLLVL.

This clonotype was observed a handful of times. This chain connects TRBV7-8 to TRBJ2-7, with 11 bases aligning to TRBD2. Trimming at V came to 3 bases and at J to 0 bases, leaving 4 bases not matched to a gene. Germline CDR1 SGHVS, CDR2 FQNEAQ. The CDR3 covers 16 residues. DNA for the CDR3: TGTGCCAGCAGCTTTAGACTAGCGGGGAACTCCTACGAGCAGTACTTC. Encoded protein: CASSFRLAGNSYEQYF.

To note about this clonotype: This sequence may be a read error, since a much larger clone differs from it by one base. The rearrangement joins TRBV29-1 to TRBJ2-1, with 7 bases lining up with TRBD1. CDR3 length: 14 residues. Germline CDR1 reads SQVTM; CDR2 reads ANQGSEA. CDR3 region: CSASTGSGDNELFF. The CDR3 DNA sequence: TGCAGCGCGTCGACAGGGTCCGGGGACAATGAGCTGTTCTTC.